This T cell receptor beta chain is from a study of blood T cell repertoires in COVID-19. In the study overall: COVID-19 samples from acute and convalescent phases originated in the United States, Italy and Spain. Sample material is recorded as cDNA or gDNA derived from T cells, B-cell-depleted T cells, or PBMCs.

The V end was cut by 5 bases, the J end by 0 bases, with 17 bases between. CDR1 and CDR2 (germline): SGHTA, FQGNSA. CDR3 size: 17 residues. The count of this clone is one. In the original processing: Counts of nucleated cells, estimated from reference gene primer amplification, were obtained. The protocol was immunoSEQ multiplex PCR, while the TCRdb copy is restricted to in-frame clones and leaves out a portion. The DNA gave D and trimming, while V, J and clone size come from that table. There are about 13,000 clones in the sample; around nine tenths occur only once, and roughly half lies in the top ten.

Material: peripheral blood. The V call is TRBV7-2, the J call TRBJ2-1; D call uncertain. The receptor was derived from a man older than 75 with acute or convalescent COVID-19. CDR3 loop: CASSPFFGGGSYNEQFF. Written as DNA, the CDR3 is TGTGCCAGCAGCCCTTTCTTTGGCGGCGGCTCCTACAATGAGCAGTTCTTC.